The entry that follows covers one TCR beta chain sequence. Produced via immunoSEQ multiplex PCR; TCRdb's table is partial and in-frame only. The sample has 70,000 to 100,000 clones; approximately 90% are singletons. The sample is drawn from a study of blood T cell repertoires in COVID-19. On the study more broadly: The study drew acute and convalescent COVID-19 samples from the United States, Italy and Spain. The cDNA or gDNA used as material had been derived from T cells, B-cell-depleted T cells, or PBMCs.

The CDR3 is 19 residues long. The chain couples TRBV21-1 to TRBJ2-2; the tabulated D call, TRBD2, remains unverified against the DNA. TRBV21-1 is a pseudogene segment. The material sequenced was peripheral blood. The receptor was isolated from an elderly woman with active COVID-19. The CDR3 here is CASRLSRFGRSVDTGELFF. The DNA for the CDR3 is TGTGCCAGCAGGCTCTCGCGGTTTGGAAGGTCCGTAGATACCGGGGAGCTGTTTTTT.